This entry is about one T cell receptor (beta chain). It was with a sample-barcoded 5' primer and a J-beta primer mix that a second PCR of about 7 to 12 cycles was run. One entry per CDR3 protein results from TCRdb running MiXCR on the 5' RACE reads. The data show approximately 900,000 distinct CDR3 sequences, roughly 43% seen once. The source of the sample is a study of blood T cells in healthy people across ages. Study at large: Roughly one uniquely barcoded beta molecule per two T cells was captured.

The sample was blood. This clonotype was sampled from a man younger than 45 in good health.

The CDR3 DNA is TGTGCCAGCAGTCCTATACAGCAGATCTACTTCTATGGCTACACCTTC. Translated: CASSPIQQIYFYGYTF. The chain recombines TRBV12-3 or TRBV12-4 with TRBJ1-2, with D uncertain. Between the trimmed V and J ends, which lost 5 bases and 4 bases, there was a span of 20 bases. CDR3 length: 16 residues.